This TCR beta chain was sequenced during a study of shared clonotypes between healthy human individuals. About this clone itself: Its antigen is as yet unknown.

Germline loops: CDR1 SGHAT, CDR2 FQNNGV. This CDR3 contains 14 residues. V lost 1 base to trimming and J lost 9 bases, with 10 bases between them. The deep-level immunoSEQ assay was used. Produced via immunoSEQ multiplex PCR; TCRdb's table is partial and in-frame only. The repertoire consists of approximately 980,000 clones, with over 60% occurring once and the leading ten covering approximately 1.5%. Study outcomes and limitations: In general, naive subsets displayed greater estimated richness than memory subsets did. Roughly 5% of naive CD4 clonotypes were common to several donors. Tissues were not sampled, only blood, and their repertoires likely differ.

V is TRBV11-2 and J is TRBJ1-6; perhaps TRBD1 as D (5 bases). Material: memory CD4+ T cells sorted from blood. Noted subset: CD45RA-negative fraction. This receptor was identified in a man aged 18 to 30 in good health. The CDR3, as DNA: TGTGCCAGCAGCTTAGCAGGGTATGGTTCACCCCTCCACTTT. It codes for CASSLAGYGSPLHF. Full variable domain (missing parts from reference TRBV11-2 and TRBJ1-6): EAGVAQSPRYKIIEKRQSVAFWCNPISGHATLYWYQQILGQGPKLLIQFQNNGVVDDSQLPKDRFSAERLKGVDSTLKIQPAKLEDSAVYLCASSLAGYGSPLHFGNGTRLTVT.